The following is a T cell receptor (beta chain) sequence with its context. Its cognate antigen is unknown. This sample is drawn from a study of siplizumab effects on memory and regulatory T cells. General observations from the study: Greater diversity than memory cells seemed evident in naive T cells, which also appeared to be major alloresponse contributors. The authors did not confirm suppressive function in proliferating Tregs from siplizumab cultures.

Per individual sample, 80,000 to 100,000 TCR templates were assayed. The method was immunoSEQ multiplex PCR; TCRdb's version includes in-frame clones alone and lacks a portion of them. The table records some 120,000 clones, about 94% of them present only once. Germline CDR1 and CDR2: SGHAT and FQNNGV. This CDR3 has 17 amino acids. Trimming cost V 5 bases and J 3 bases, with 22 bases left between them. The chain recombines TRBV11-2 with TRBJ1-2; D not resolved. The TCR was taken from a human donor in good health. Sequences were obtained from non-Treg CD4+ T cells sorted from blood. The CDR3 protein is CASSQTGTSLGYYGYTF. DNA for the CDR3: TGTGCCAGCAGCCAAACGGGAACATCCCTGGGGTACTATGGCTACACCTTC.